A selection of T cell receptor beta chains follows, all from one sample in a study of blood T cells in healthy people across ages. MiXCR, applied by TCRdb to the 5' RACE reads, yields one record per CDR3 protein. The sample has about 640,000 distinct CDR3 sequences, approximately 59% seen once. Material for sequencing was blood. The receptors come from a man between 60 and 70 years old in good health. CDR3s include the opening cysteine and the closing phenylalanine or tryptophan. The D gene is left open where the match is weak. Rows may omit the clone size; those that give it use once, few, many or a size class.

TRBV7-8,TRBJ1-6,-,-,TGTGCCAGCAAGTCTGGGGTGGATTCACCCCTCCACTTT,CASKSGVDSPLHF
TRBV5-1,TRBJ2-5,many,TRBD2,TGCGCCAGCAGCTTGGGAAAGCGGGGGGGCACAGAGACCCAGTACTTC,CASSLGKRGGTETQYF
TRBV5-1,TRBJ2-1,few,TRBD2,TGCGCCAGCAGCTTGGACGGCGGGGGGGTATTTGAGCAGTTCTTC,CASSLDGGGVFEQFF
TRBV5-1,TRBJ2-5,-,-,TGCGCCAGCAGCTCTGGACAGGGAGGGAAAGAGACCCAGTACTTC,CASSSGQGGKETQYF
TRBV29-1,TRBJ2-7,few,TRBD1,TGCAGCGTTGACCCCACAGGGGGATCCTACGAGCAGTACTTC,CSVDPTGGSYEQYF
TRBV6-5,TRBJ1-5,-,TRBD1,TGTGCCAGCAGTCCGAGACAGGGGGCTGGCAATCAGCCCCAGCATTTT,CASSPRQGAGNQPQHF
TRBV5-1,TRBJ1-1,-,-,TGCGCCAGCAGCTTGGGGGAAGAACATCGGCTGAACACTGAAGCTTTCTTT,CASSLGEEHRLNTEAFF
TRBV2,TRBJ2-1,-,-,TGTGCCAGCAGTGAGGGGGGACTTCTCAATGAGCAGTTCTTC,CASSEGGLLNEQFF
TRBV6-5,TRBJ1-2,-,-,TGTGCCAGCAGTTACTCGAAACCCTATGGCTACACCTTC,CASSYSKPYGYTF
TRBV3-1,TRBJ2-4,once,TRBD2,TGTGCCAGCAGCCAAGGGACTAGCACAATAGCTGAGCAGTACTTC,CASSQGTSTIAEQYF
TRBV7-6,TRBJ2-5,few,TRBD1,TGTGCCAGCAGCTTAGCGGGCTGGGACAGGGCGGAGACCCAGTACTTC,CASSLAGWDRAETQYF
TRBV7-2,TRBJ2-2,-,-,TGTGCCAGCAGCACATCGAACACCGGGGAGCTGTTTTTT,CASSTSNTGELFF
TRBV6-6,TRBJ2-1,-,TRBD2,TGTGCCAGCAGTACCGGACTAGCGGGTGAGCAGTTCTTC,CASSTGLAGEQFF
TRBV7-2,TRBJ1-4,few,-,TGTGCCAGCAGCCCGCAGGGACGGAATGAAAAACTGTTTTTT,CASSPQGRNEKLFF
TRBV12-3/TRBV12-4,TRBJ1-3,-,-,TGTGCCAGCAGGAGACAGGCCATCTCTGGAAACACCATATATTTT,CASRRQAISGNTIYF
TRBV5-5,TRBJ2-7,few,-,TGTGCCAGCATCCTTACCGGGACACCCTACGAGCAGTACTTC,CASILTGTPYEQYF
TRBV18,TRBJ2-7,few,-,TGTGCCAGCTCACCGGGGGGCGTCGAGCAGTACTTC,CASSPGGVEQYF
TRBV29-1,TRBJ2-5,-,-,TGCAGCTCCCTCCGTGGGGCGGGTCAAGAGACCCAGTACTTC,CSSLRGAGQETQYF